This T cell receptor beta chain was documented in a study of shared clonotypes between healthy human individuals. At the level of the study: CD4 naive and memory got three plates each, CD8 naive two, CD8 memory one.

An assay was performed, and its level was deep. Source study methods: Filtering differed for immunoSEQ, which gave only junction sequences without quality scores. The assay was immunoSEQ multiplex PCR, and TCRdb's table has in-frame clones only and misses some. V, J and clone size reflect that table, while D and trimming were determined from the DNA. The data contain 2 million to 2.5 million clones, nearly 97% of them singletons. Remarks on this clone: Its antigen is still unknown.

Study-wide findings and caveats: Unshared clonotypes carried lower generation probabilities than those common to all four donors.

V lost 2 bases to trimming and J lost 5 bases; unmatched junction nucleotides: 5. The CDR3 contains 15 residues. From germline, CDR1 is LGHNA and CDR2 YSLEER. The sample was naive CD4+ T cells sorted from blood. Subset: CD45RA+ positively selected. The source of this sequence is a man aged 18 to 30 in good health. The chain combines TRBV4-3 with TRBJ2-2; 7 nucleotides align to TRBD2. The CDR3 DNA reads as TGCGCCAGCAGCCAAAGGGTGCGGGGGACCGGGGAGCTGTTTTTT. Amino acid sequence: CASSQRVRGTGELFF.